The entry below describes one T cell receptor (beta chain). What it recognizes is unknown. Germline V CDR1 and CDR2: DFQATT, SNEGSKA (reference sequence). This CDR3 spans 14 amino acids. V shed 6 bases and J shed 0 bases, with 12 bases lying between them. The sample originates from a study of CD8 T cells in ankylosing spondylitis. Study conclusions and caveats: Within peripheral blood, clones linked to disease were CD8+ and relatively rare. Clones linked to disease were reported to show significant enrichment in matched ankylosing spondylitis synovial fluid. It appeared that ankylosing spondylitis blood was characterized by a TCR beta motif of several highly homologous variants. There were earlier reports of some motif variants in reactive arthritis synovial fluid and blood.

Library preparation for TCR beta used quantitative 5'-RACE with molecular barcodes. TCRdb re-called the 5' RACE reads through MiXCR, storing one row per CDR3 protein. The data show approximately 540,000 distinct CDR3 sequences, roughly 13% seen once. This sequence originates from a male donor with ankylosing spondylitis. Material: blood, either unsorted or a sorted T cell fraction (not recorded which). The chain recombines TRBV20-1 with TRBJ2-1; no definite D call. CDR3 protein: CSARALSSYNEQFF. CDR3 coding DNA: TGCAGTGCCCGAGCCTTATCCTCCTACAATGAGCAGTTCTTC.